Listed here are 25 T cell receptor beta chains from one sample, sequenced in a study of response to subunit inactivated influenza vaccine. Each CDR3 protein gets one entry after TCRdb re-called the RT-PCR reads with MiXCR. This table has some 640,000 distinct CDR3 sequences, approximately 15% appearing once. The material was PBMCs from blood, obtained less than 15 days before vaccination. The receptors originated from a man aged 45-65 years who received an inactivated influenza vaccine.

This clonotype was seen repeatedly, ten times or more. The rearrangement joins TRBV20-1 to TRBJ2-1; 7 nucleotides match TRBD2. This CDR3 region has 15 residues. Looked up from germline, CDR1 is DFQATT and CDR2 is SNEGSKA (reference sequence). J gave up 4 bases and V 5 bases, and 11 bases lay outside the gene matches. The CDR3, as DNA: TGCAGTGCTTACCAATTAGCGGGTATATACAATGAGCAGTTCTTC. Translated, it gives CSAYQLAGIYNEQFF.

This clonotype was found a few times. The chain employs TRBV4-3 and TRBJ2-1; 11 nucleotides align to TRBD2. The CDR3 sequence is 15 residues long. The germline V gene encodes CDR1 LGHNA and CDR2 YSLEER. V shed 4 bases and J 6 bases; nucleotides not matched to a gene: 5. The CDR3 DNA reads as TGCGCCAGCAGCCGGGGACTAGCGGACCTCAATGAGCAGTTCTTC. This sequence encodes CASSRGLADLNEQFF.

This clonotype appeared many times. The chain links TRBV10-3 to TRBJ2-1; TRBD1 matches 10 bases. J was trimmed by 7 bases and V by 6 bases; bases with no gene match: 3. Germline loops: CDR1 ENHRY, CDR2 SYGVKD. This CDR3 is built from 13 residues. Here the CDR3 reads CAIRPGQGNEQFF. In nucleotides, the CDR3 is TGTGCCATCAGGCCGGGACAGGGGAATGAGCAGTTCTTC.

This clonotype was detected only a few times. DNA for the CDR3: TGTGCCAGCAGCCAACAAGGAGGGGTTCAAGAGACCCAGTACTTC. It specifies CASSQQGGVQETQYF. The chain recombines TRBV7-9 with TRBJ2-5, with a possible D match to TRBD2 (6 bases). The germline CDR1 and CDR2 sequences are SEHNR and FQNEAQ (reference sequence). V shed 5 bases and J shed 2 bases, with 15 bases lying between them. The CDR3 is 15 amino acids.

This clonotype was picked up many times. CDR3 sequence reads: CASSYRGANNSPLHF. As DNA, the CDR3 is TGCGCCAGCAGCTATCGGGGGGCAAACAATTCACCCCTCCACTTT. This chain joins TRBV5-1 and TRBJ1-6; perhaps TRBD1 as D (6 bases). The CDR3 spans 15 residues. V was trimmed by 3 bases and J by 7 bases, leaving 14 bases between them. Germline loops: CDR1 SGHRS, CDR2 YFSETQ.

In its sample, this clonotype was seen many times. V and J are TRBV5-1 and TRBJ1-1; D gene ambiguous. V lost 0 bases, J lost 6 bases, and 6 bases lay in between. This CDR3 has 12 amino acids. CDR1 SGHRS and CDR2 YFSETQ come from the germline V gene. CDR3 region: CASSLEWPEAFF. The DNA of the CDR3 is TGCGCCAGCAGCTTGGAATGGCCTGAAGCTTTCTTT. Full variable domain (missing parts from reference TRBV5-1 and TRBJ1-1): KAGVTQTPRYLIKTRGQQVTLSCSPISGHRSVSWYQQTPGQGLQFLFEYFSETQRNKGNFPGRFSGRQFSNSRSEMNVSTLELGDSALYLCASSLEWPEAFFGQGTRLTVV.

The CDR3 sequence: CASSGAVLLDTQYF. The CDR3 coding sequence is TGTGCCAGCAGTGGAGCTGTTTTGCTGGATACGCAGTATTTT. This chain connects TRBV2 to TRBJ2-3; D is ambiguous. V dropped 4 bases and J dropped 6 bases, with 14 bases sitting between them. CDR1 is SNHLY, CDR2 FYNNEI, per germline. The CDR3 is made up of 14 amino acids.

This rearrangement joins TRBV4-3 to TRBJ2-1; D gene unclear. The CDR3 loop spans 14 amino acids. Germline V gives CDR1 LGHNA, CDR2 YSLEER. V dropped 4 bases and J dropped 7 bases, with 14 bases sitting between them. In DNA form, the CDR3 reads TGCGCCAGCAGCCCGACTGGCCGGGCAAATGAGCAGTTCTTC. Its translation: CASSPTGRANEQFF.

The chain is built from TRBV24-1 and TRBJ2-1; TRBD1 is a possible D gene (6 bases). The CDR3 consists of 14 residues. V lost 5 bases, J lost 3 bases, and 10 bases lay in between. CDR1 and CDR2 (germline): KGHDR, SFDVKD. CDR3: CATSAPDSYNEQFF. CDR3 coding DNA: TGTGCCACCAGTGCCCCGGACAGCTACAATGAGCAGTTCTTC.

This clonotype has ten or more counts. Here the CDR3 DNA reads TGCGCCAGCAGCTTGAAGGGACAGGGGGCCTCCGAGCAGTACTTC. Amino acids: CASSLKGQGASEQYF. The V and J genes are TRBV5-1 and TRBJ2-7, with 12 positions matching TRBD1. With 1 base clipped from V and 6 bases from J, the junction kept 5 bases outside the gene matches. Germline CDR1 and CDR2: SGHRS and YFSETQ. CDR3 size: 15 residues.

This clonotype was detected a few times. The chain employs TRBV2 and TRBJ2-5, with D tentatively TRBD1 or TRBD2 (5 bases each). Trimming shortened V by 5 bases and J by 1 base, and 14 bases separated the two germline ends. The CDR3 is 15 amino acids. Germline CDR1 SNHLY, CDR2 FYNNEI. In DNA form, the CDR3 reads TGTGCCAGCAGTCAAGGGACCATCCGCCAAGAGACCCAGTACTTC. Its protein product is CASSQGTIRQETQYF.

Note on this clonotype: The conserved final phenylalanine or tryptophan is absent from the CDR3, which likely points to a read error. The V call is TRBV6-2 or TRBV6-3, the J call TRBJ2-7, with TRBD2 as a possible D gene (5 bases). The V gene's germline CDR1 is MNHEY and CDR2 SVGEGT. Trimming removed 2 bases from V and 7 bases from J, with 9 bases in between. This CDR3 spans 12 amino acids. CDR3 sequence: CASSYGSGEQYL. CDR3 nucleotide sequence: TGTGCCAGCAGTTACGGCTCGGGGGAGCAGTACCTC.

V gene TRBV12-3 or TRBV12-4 combines with J gene TRBJ1-6; the D is unclear. The CDR3 runs to 15 residues. V was trimmed by 2 bases and J by 8 bases, leaving 13 bases between them. Here the CDR3 DNA reads TGTGCCAGCAGTTTAACTCGGGGTTCTTATTCACCCCTCCACTTT. Amino acid sequence: CASSLTRGSYSPLHF.

There are a few counts of this clonotype. J is TRBJ2-1 and V is TRBV5-6; 8 bases line up with TRBD2. In germline, CDR1 is SGHDT, CDR2 YYEEEE. This CDR3 comprises 13 residues. V gave up 3 bases and J gave up 6 bases; unmatched junction bases: 2. CDR3 DNA sequence: TGTGCCAGCAGCTGGACTAGCAGCAATGAGCAGTTCTTC. Its protein is CASSWTSSNEQFF.

V usage is TRBV24-1 and J usage is TRBJ1-1, with 7 bases fitting TRBD1. This CDR3 is built from 15 residues. CDR1 and CDR2 from the germline V gene are KGHDR and SFDVKD. V dropped 4 bases and J dropped 4; count of bases not matched to a gene: 8. CDR3: CATSDTGEGATEAFF. The CDR3, as DNA: TGTGCCACCAGTGACACGGGGGAGGGGGCCACTGAAGCTTTCTTT.

This clonotype occurred a few times. The J gene is TRBJ1-5, the V gene TRBV7-8; 8 positions agree with TRBD1. Germline V gene data show CDR1 as SGHVS and CDR2 as FQNEAQ. The CDR3 is 16 residues long. V dropped 1 base and J dropped 6; count of bases not matched to a gene: 8. Here the CDR3 reads CASSLGGRGPSQPQHF. The CDR3, as DNA: TGTGCCAGCAGCTTAGGTGGCAGGGGGCCGAGTCAGCCCCAGCATTTT.

This clonotype has ten or more counts. The chain couples TRBV28 to TRBJ2-7, with D unresolved. Germline-derived CDR1 and CDR2 are MDHEN and SYDVKM. This CDR3 has 12 amino acids. Trimming shortened V by 1 base and J by 9 bases, and 10 bases separated the two germline ends. The CDR3 reads CASSLFESAQYF. CDR3 sequence (DNA): TGTGCCAGCAGTTTATTTGAGTCTGCGCAGTACTTC.

As to this clonotype: An end of the junction differs from the germline gene, which may be a read error. The rearrangement joins TRBV15 to TRBJ2-3; D ambiguous. The V gene's germline CDR1 is LNHNV and CDR2 YYDKDF (reference sequence). The length of the CDR3 is 14 residues. The CDR3 nucleotides read TGTGCCACCATCAGAGTCCCTGTCACAGATACGCAGTATTTT. Translating it yields CATIRVPVTDTQYF. Filled out from reference TRBV15 and TRBJ2-3, the complete variable domain reads DAMVIQNPRYQVTQFGKPVTLSCSQTLNHNVMYWYQQKSSQAPKLLFHYYDKDFNNEADTPDNFQSRRPNTSFCFLDIRSPGLGDTAMYLCATIRVPVTDTQYFGPGTRLTVL.

This clonotype was detected a few times. The rearrangement joins TRBV4-3 to TRBJ1-1, with 8 bases that match TRBD1. The CDR3 runs 15 residues. Germline CDR1 is LGHNA and CDR2 is YSLEER. With 4 bases clipped from V and 4 bases from J, the junction kept 8 bases outside the gene matches. CDR3 in DNA: TGCGCCAGCAGCCTTCAATTTGACAGGGGCACTGAAGCTTTCTTT. It codes for CASSLQFDRGTEAFF.

This chain links TRBV5-4 with TRBJ1-2; no firm D call. CDR1 is SGHNT and CDR2 is YYREEE in the germline V gene (reference sequence). The CDR3 has 13 residues. Trimming removed 4 bases at V and 5 bases at J, with 12 bases between. The CDR3 reads CASSHLNRYGYTF. The DNA of the CDR3 is TGTGCCAGCAGCCATTTAAATAGATATGGCTACACCTTC.

This chain uses TRBV9 with TRBJ1-4, with TRBD1 matching over 7 bases. The CDR3 is 15 amino acids. Losses at the gene ends were 4 bases for V and 8 bases for J; bases not matched to a gene: 11. The germline V gene has CDR1 SGDLS and CDR2 YYNGEE. In nucleotides, the CDR3 is TGTGCCAGCAGCCACGGCAGGGGGAGTCAGGAAAAACTGTTTTTT. Translation gives CASSHGRGSQEKLFF.

The sample holds a few counts of this clonotype. The V gene is TRBV20-1, the J gene TRBJ1-6; possible D gene TRBD1, 6 bases. V lost 5 bases to trimming and J lost 6 bases, with 11 bases between them. Germline V gene data show CDR1 as DFQATT and CDR2 as SNEGSKA (reference sequence). This CDR3 contains 13 residues. The DNA for the CDR3 is TGCAGTGCTGCAGGGGATCCTAATTCACCCCTCCACTTT. Encoded protein: CSAAGDPNSPLHF.

The chain is built from TRBV12-3 or TRBV12-4 and TRBJ1-2, with D possibly TRBD1 on 5 matching bases. The CDR3 totals 13 residues. Between the trimmed V and J ends, which lost 6 bases and 8 bases, there was a span of 16 bases. The CDR3 is CASSRGDWGGYTF. The CDR3, as DNA: TGTGCCAGCAGCCGAGGGGATTGGGGAGGCTACACCTTC.

The rearrangement joins TRBV28 to TRBJ2-5; D remains ambiguous. Germline CDR1 reads MDHEN; CDR2 reads SYDVKM. Trimming pared 5 bases from V and 1 base from J, leaving 11 bases between. The CDR3 extends over 14 amino acids. CDR3 sequence reads: CASSHDSGQETQYF. CDR3 in DNA: TGTGCCAGCAGTCACGACTCTGGCCAAGAGACCCAGTACTTC. Together with reference TRBV28 and TRBJ2-5, the CDR3 gives the full variable domain: DVKVTQSSRYLVKRTGEKVFLECVQDMDHENMFWYRQDPGLGLRLIYFSYDVKMKEKGDIPEGYSVSREKKERFSLILESASTNQTSMYLCASSHDSGQETQYFGPGTRLLVL.

This clonotype has a handful of counts. This rearrangement joins TRBV11-2 to TRBJ2-7; no clear D. Germline CDR1 and CDR2: SGHAT and FQNNGV. V dropped 5 bases and J dropped 6 bases, with 11 bases sitting between them. The CDR3 is 12 amino acids. CDR3 protein: CASSPGPSEQYF. The CDR3 region has the DNA TGTGCCAGCAGCCCCGGCCCCAGCGAGCAGTACTTC.